This T cell receptor (beta chain) is drawn from a study of CD8+CD57+ T cells in acquired aplastic anemia listed by TCRdb under 2018. Study-wide context: DNA extracted from sorted CD4+ and CD8+ cells had a mean of 3.2 ug, with a range of roughly 0.2 to 27.4 ug. CD8+CD57+ expansion was defined as frequency above the mean frequency observed in healthy subjects.

The germline V gene (reference sequence) specifies LGHDT as CDR1 and YNNKEL as CDR2. V sheds 3 bases and J sheds 3 bases, leaving 11 bases between their ends. Its CDR3 holds 15 amino acids, cysteine through phenylalanine. Left in the record is the CDR3 DNA by itself, 45 bases read in frame from the first base. What the work shows at the level of the full study, not this receptor alone: Although roughly 30 CD8+ CDR3 sequences were shared by patients and controls, these sequences appeared highly expressed in patients and within the immunodominant clones of patients. Patients and healthy controls showed no significant difference in CD8+ Simpson's diversity (P=0.060).

Profiling of TCR beta VDJ combinations and CDR3 sequences used genomic DNA as the template. An Illumina HiSeq 2000 was used for TCR repertoire sequencing. On the authors' methods: Repertoire assessment relied on Simpson's diversity index, CDR3 size and DJ length profiles, and TRBV/TRBJ rearrangement plots. The most abundant DNA sequence in the deep sequencing data was taken as the immunodominant clone. CDR3 amino acid sequences were screened for sharing across subjects and compared with published repertoires and the VDJdb database. TCRdb cleaned the public reads at Q25 with fastp, built clones with MiXCR and kept in-frame beta chains. Merged by CDR3 protein, the rows form single entries marked with the most common genes and DNA. These V and J calls are TCRdb output, not the study's own analysis. The sample includes about 150,000 distinct CDR3 sequences, with just over 50% observed a single time. Of the sample, approximately 12% falls within the top ten clones.

Patients chosen for sequencing had shown expansion of CD8+CD57+ cells by flow cytometry. All patients had severe acquired aplastic anemia diagnosed by International Study of Aplastic Anemia and Agranulocytosis and Camitta criteria. No therapy had been received by the patients at the time of blood sampling. In the study, sorted CD4+ and CD8+ blood T cells from patients with severe aplastic anemia and from healthy subjects underwent deep sequencing of TCR repertoires. Patients were enrolled in the USA under clinicaltrials.gov protocols 00001620, 01623167, 00001397, 00071045, 00081523 and 00961064. Ficoll-Paque density gradient centrifugation was used to isolate peripheral blood mononuclear cells. CD4+ and CD8+ T cells were sorted by FACS or magnetic beads before DNA extraction. The sample holds many counts of this clonotype. It has no known antigen specificity. Within one base of it there is no much larger clone, and no base qualities were kept.

The TCR was taken from a human donor with aplastic anemia. The chain couples TRBV3-1 to TRBJ1-4; the D gene cannot be named for sure. The sequenced sample consisted of sorted CD4+, CD8+, or CD8+CD57+ T cells (not recorded which) from PBMCs. The sequenced DNA: TGTGCCAGCAGCCAGGAAGGAGCGGCTAATGAAAAACTGTTTTTT. This sequence encodes CASSQEGAANEKLFF.